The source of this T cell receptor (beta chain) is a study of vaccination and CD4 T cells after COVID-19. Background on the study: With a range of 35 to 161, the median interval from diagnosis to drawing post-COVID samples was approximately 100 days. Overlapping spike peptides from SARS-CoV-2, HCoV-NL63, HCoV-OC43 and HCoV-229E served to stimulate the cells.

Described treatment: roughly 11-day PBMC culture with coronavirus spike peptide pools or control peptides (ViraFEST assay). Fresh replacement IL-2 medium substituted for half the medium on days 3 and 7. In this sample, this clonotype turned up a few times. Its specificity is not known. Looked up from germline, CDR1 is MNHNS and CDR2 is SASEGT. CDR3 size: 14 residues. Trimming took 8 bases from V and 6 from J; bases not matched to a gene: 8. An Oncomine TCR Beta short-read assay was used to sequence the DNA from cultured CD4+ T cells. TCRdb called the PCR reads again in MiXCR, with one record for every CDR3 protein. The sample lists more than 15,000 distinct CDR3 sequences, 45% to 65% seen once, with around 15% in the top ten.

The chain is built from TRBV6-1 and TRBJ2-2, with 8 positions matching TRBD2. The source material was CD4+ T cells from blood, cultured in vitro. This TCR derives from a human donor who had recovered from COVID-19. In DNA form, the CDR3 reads TGTGCCAGCCTGGAGCGGGGGACTTCCGGGGAGCTGTTTTTT. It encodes CASLERGTSGELFF.